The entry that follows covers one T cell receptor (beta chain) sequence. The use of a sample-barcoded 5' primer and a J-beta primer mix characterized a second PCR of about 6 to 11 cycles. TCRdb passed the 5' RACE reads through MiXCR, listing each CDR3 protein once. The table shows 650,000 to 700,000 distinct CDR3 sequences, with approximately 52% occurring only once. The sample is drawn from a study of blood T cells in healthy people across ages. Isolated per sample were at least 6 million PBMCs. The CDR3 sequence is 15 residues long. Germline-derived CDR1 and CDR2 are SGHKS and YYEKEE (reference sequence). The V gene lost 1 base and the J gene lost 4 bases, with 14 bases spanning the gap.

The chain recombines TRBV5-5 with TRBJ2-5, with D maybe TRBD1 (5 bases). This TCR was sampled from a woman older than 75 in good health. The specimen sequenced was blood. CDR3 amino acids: CASSLQGVPLETQYF. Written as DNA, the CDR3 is TGTGCCAGCAGCTTGCAAGGGGTCCCCTTAGAGACCCAGTACTTC.